The 23 T cell receptor beta chains in this list originate from one sample, sequenced in a study of graft-versus-host responses after intestinal transplantation. Data came from immunoSEQ multiplex PCR; TCRdb stores just in-frame clones and leaves some out. The table lists fewer than 30,000 clones, 85% to 95% of them singletons, with around 0.54% in the top ten. The sample here was PBMCs, taken 18 days after transplant. These receptors were taken from a human patient who received an intestinal transplant, so some T cells may come from the graft donor.

This sequence joins TRBV6-4 and TRBJ2-3, with 10 positions matching TRBD2. Germline CDR1 is MRHNA and CDR2 is SNTAGT. The CDR3 has 14 residues. With 7 bases clipped from V and 8 bases from J, the junction kept 9 bases outside the gene matches. CDR3 bases: TGTGCCAGCACCAGGACTAGCGGCGGGGGTACGCAGTATTTT. Its translation: CASTRTSGGGTQYF.

The chain couples TRBV6-5 to TRBJ2-7; the D gene could be TRBD1 or TRBD2 (5 bases each). The V and J ends lost 5 bases and 3 bases respectively, with 17 bases between them. The germline V gene encodes CDR1 MNHEY and CDR2 SVGAGI. This CDR3 region has 15 residues. CDR3 protein: CASSVVGDGYYEQYF. The DNA of the CDR3 is TGTGCCAGCAGTGTGGTGGGGGACGGCTACTACGAGCAGTACTTC.

The gene calls are TRBV29-1 and TRBJ1-2; D call uncertain. Trimming pared 1 base from V and 4 bases from J, leaving 7 bases between. Germline values: CDR1 SQVTM, CDR2 ANQGSEA. This CDR3 is 12 amino acids long. This CDR3 is CSVEGAAYGYTF. The CDR3 DNA follows: TGCAGCGTTGAAGGGGCCGCCTATGGCTACACCTTC.

The rearrangement joins TRBV10-3 to TRBJ2-7; D tentatively reads TRBD1 or TRBD2 (5 bases each). This CDR3 region has 14 residues. V gave up 7 bases and J gave up 5 bases, with 18 bases separating them. CDR1 is ENHRY, CDR2 SYGVKD, per germline. The CDR3 loop is CAITKGEGANEQYF. CDR3 sequence (DNA): TGTGCCATCACAAAGGGAGAAGGGGCCAACGAGCAGTACTTC.

This clone occurred a few times. CDR3 sequence: CASSETENEQFF. CDR3 DNA sequence: TGTGCCAGCAGCGAGACTGAGAATGAGCAGTTCTTC. J is TRBJ2-1 and V is TRBV5-4; D gene unclear. The V and J ends lost 4 bases and 7 bases respectively, with 9 bases between them. Per germline, CDR1 SGHNT and CDR2 YYREEE (reference sequence). The CDR3 is made up of 12 amino acids.

The J gene is TRBJ1-1, the V gene TRBV5-1; TRBD1 might be the D (5 bases). CDR1 is SGHRS, CDR2 YFSETQ, per germline. The V end was cut by 0 bases, the J end by 1 base, with 7 bases between. This CDR3 is built from 14 residues. DNA for the CDR3: TGCGCCAGCAGCTTGGTCACAGGGAACACTGAAGCTTTCTTT. This gives the protein CASSLVTGNTEAFF.

The chain's CDR3 is CASSESTANQPQHF. DNA for the CDR3: TGTGCCAGCAGTGAATCCACAGCTAATCAGCCCCAGCATTTT. The gene calls are TRBV6-1 and TRBJ1-5, with D uncertain. This CDR3 contains 14 residues. The V and J ends lost 2 bases and 4 bases respectively, with 9 bases between them. The germline V gene has CDR1 MNHNS and CDR2 SASEGT.

The chain combines TRBV10-3 with TRBJ2-2; D is uncertain. Germline loops: CDR1 ENHRY, CDR2 SYGVKD. V lost 8 bases and J lost 3, with 7 bases in between. The CDR3 contains 12 residues. The CDR3, as DNA: TGTGCCATCTCCAGTGACACCGGGGAGCTGTTTTTT. Amino acids: CAISSDTGELFF.

V is TRBV7-9 and J is TRBJ1-3, with a tentative D call TRBD1 (5 bases). The ends were cut back, 2 bases at V and 1 base at J, with 18 bases in the middle. Looked up from germline, CDR1 is SEHNR and CDR2 is FQNEAQ (reference sequence). CDR3 size: 18 residues. CDR3 in DNA: TGTGCCAGCAGCTTATTTGATCGGGACGGTATATCTGGAAACACCATATATTTT. It codes for CASSLFDRDGISGNTIYF.

The CDR3 DNA follows: TGTGCCAGCAGCTTAGACGCAGTCATGAACACTGAAGCTTTCTTT. Its translation is CASSLDAVMNTEAFF. The V and J genes are TRBV7-8 and TRBJ1-1; no clear D. CDR1 is SGHVS, CDR2 FQNEAQ, per germline. The CDR3 contains 15 residues. Trimming cost V 1 base and J 0 bases, with 9 bases left between them.

The J gene is TRBJ2-7, the V gene TRBV21-1; the D call TRBD2 from the table was never checked on the DNA. TRBV21-1 is labeled a pseudogene. The CDR3 covers 16 residues. CDR3 protein: CASSKASSGGLYEQYF. In nucleotides, the CDR3 is TGTGCCAGCAGCAAAGCATCTAGCGGGGGGCTCTACGAGCAGTACTTC.

The chain employs TRBV10-3 and TRBJ2-2; D is uncertain. The CDR3 covers 17 residues. V lost 10 bases to trimming and J lost 2 bases, with 23 bases between them. Germline V gene data show CDR1 as ENHRY and CDR2 as SYGVKD. In DNA form, the CDR3 reads TGTGCCACCCAACTTGGCTTCCCCATACAAAACACCGGGGAGCTGTTTTTT. It is translated as CATQLGFPIQNTGELFF.

The chain joins TRBV11-3 to TRBJ2-7; D remains unclear. This CDR3 is built from 15 residues. V lost 3 bases, J lost 0 bases, and 12 bases lay in between. Per germline, CDR1 SGHNT and CDR2 YENEEA. This CDR3 reads CASSFSRGSSYEQYF. CDR3 DNA sequence: TGTGCCAGCAGCTTCTCGCGTGGGTCCTCCTACGAGCAGTACTTC.

The chain couples TRBV29-1 to TRBJ2-1, with 8 positions matching TRBD2. J lost 2 bases, V lost 2 bases, and 5 bases had no gene match. CDR3 length equals 15 residues. CDR1 and CDR2 (germline): SQVTM, ANQGSEA. The CDR3 spells CSVEHRGGAYNEQFF. CDR3 DNA sequence: TGCAGCGTTGAACACCGGGGGGGAGCCTACAATGAGCAGTTCTTC.

This sequence joins TRBV15 and TRBJ1-3; D is unresolved. Germline lookup yields CDR1 LNHNV and CDR2 YYDKDF (reference sequence). CDR3 length: 16 amino acids. Trimming removed 0 bases at V and 1 base at J, with 10 bases between. The DNA of the CDR3 is TGTGCCACCAGCAGAGATGAGGACTCGTCTGGAAACACCATATATTTT. Amino acid sequence: CATSRDEDSSGNTIYF. Drawing the rest from reference TRBV15 and TRBJ1-3, the complete variable domain is DAMVIQNPRYQVTQFGKPVTLSCSQTLNHNVMYWYQQKSSQAPKLLFHYYDKDFNNEADTPDNFQSRRPNTSFCFLDIRSPGLGDTAMYLCATSRDEDSSGNTIYFGEGSWLTVV.

This clone was detected once. The chain combines TRBV7-6 with TRBJ2-3; 11 bases map to TRBD2. This CDR3 region has 15 residues. V lost 5 bases, J lost 2 bases, and 3 bases stayed unmatched. The germline CDR1 and CDR2 sequences are SGHVS and FNYEAQ. This chain's CDR3 is CASSPSGGFTDTQYF. In nucleotides, the CDR3 is TGTGCCAGCAGCCCTAGCGGGGGGTTCACAGATACGCAGTATTTT.

The V and J genes are TRBV5-1 and TRBJ1-4; the D gene is possibly TRBD1 (6 bases). V lost 5 bases to trimming and J lost 5 bases, with 13 bases between them. CDR1 is SGHRS and CDR2 is YFSETQ in the germline V gene. This CDR3 is built from 14 residues. The CDR3 protein is CASSRSGENEKLFF. The CDR3 DNA reads TGCGCCAGCAGTAGATCAGGGGAGAATGAAAAACTGTTTTTT.

This sequence joins TRBV7-2 and TRBJ2-7, with 11 bases identical to TRBD2. The CDR3 length is 14 residues. CDR1 and CDR2 (germline): SGHTA, FQGNSA. V trimming: 3 bases; J trimming: 6 bases; junction bases outside the gene matches: 4. The CDR3, as DNA: TGTGCCAGCAGCTTTTTAGCGGGGGGGCGCGAGCAGTACTTC. Translated, it gives CASSFLAGGREQYF. Full variable domain (outside the CDR3, taken from reference TRBV7-2 and TRBJ2-7): GAGVSQSPSNKVTEKGKDVELRCDPISGHTALYWYRQSLGQGLEFLIYFQGNSAPDKSGLPSDRFSAERTGGSVSTLTIQRTQQEDSAVYLCASSFLAGGREQYFGPGTRLTVT.

The chain uses TRBV13 and TRBJ2-5; D remains unclear. This CDR3 region has 13 residues. V was trimmed by 1 base and J by 0 bases, leaving 3 bases between them. CDR1 and CDR2 from the germline V gene are PRHDT and FYEKMQ (reference sequence). CDR3 in DNA: TGTGCCAGCAGCTTAGAAGACCAAGAGACCCAGTACTTC. The encoded protein is CASSLEDQETQYF.

The genes are TRBV29-1 and TRBJ1-1; D remains unclear. The CDR3 is made up of 12 amino acids. V dropped 5 bases and J dropped 1 base, with 8 bases sitting between them. Germline CDR1 and CDR2: SQVTM and ANQGSEA. The CDR3 region is CSVSQKNTEAFF. The CDR3 region has the DNA TGCAGCGTTTCCCAGAAGAACACTGAAGCTTTCTTT.

The genes are TRBV7-2 and TRBJ2-1; D is unresolved. The CDR3 is 13 amino acids. V was clipped by 5 bases and J by 5 bases, with 10 bases between them. The germline V gene has CDR1 SGHTA and CDR2 FQGNSA. The chain's CDR3 is CASSPFRNNEQFF. The CDR3 nucleotides read TGTGCCAGCAGCCCTTTTAGAAACAATGAGCAGTTCTTC.

The CDR3 sequence is CASRDRANEKLFF. The CDR3, as DNA: TGTGCCAGCAGGGACAGGGCTAATGAAAAACTGTTTTTT. The chain joins TRBV2 to TRBJ1-4; 8 bases align to TRBD1. The CDR3 is 13 amino acids. CDR1 is SNHLY and CDR2 is FYNNEI in the germline V gene. Trimming removed 6 bases from V and 3 bases from J; junction bases left unmatched: 0.

V is TRBV6-5 and J is TRBJ1-5; tentative D call: TRBD1 (5 bases). The CDR3 is 15 amino acids. V lost 4 bases to trimming and J lost 7 bases, with 17 bases between them. The germline gives CDR1 MNHEY, CDR2 SVGAGI. CDR3 sequence reads: CASSSSRSGEQPQHF. In DNA form, the CDR3 reads TGTGCCAGCAGTTCCTCTCGGTCGGGGGAGCAGCCCCAGCATTTT.